These T cell receptor beta chains were read from a single sample in a study of T cells in localized non-small cell lung cancer. The method was immunoSEQ multiplex PCR; TCRdb's version includes in-frame clones alone and lacks a portion of them. The sample has around 100,000 clones; about 87% are singletons. Source: peripheral blood, taken before any cancer treatment. The receptor set was obtained from a man aged 35 to 70 with stage I squamous cell lung carcinoma. CDR3s include the opening cysteine and the closing phenylalanine or tryptophan. A D gene is named only where the DNA matches it firmly. The size of a clone is reported for some rows only, either as once, few or many, or as a class for expanded clones.

DNA	CDR3	size	V	D	J
TGTGCCAGCAGCCCCCTCGGGGGGGCTCGGGATGGCTACACCTTC	CASSPLGGARDGYTF	NA	TRBV5-5	NA	TRBJ1-2
TGTGCCAGTAGTCCTGGGGGGGGCCGAGGTACCGGGGAGCTGTTTTTT	CASSPGGGRGTGELFF	NA	TRBV19	NA	TRBJ2-2
TGTGCCAGCAGTAACAGGGGGCTTAGCAATCAGCCCCAGCATTTT	CASSNRGLSNQPQHF	NA	TRBV2	TRBD1	TRBJ1-5
TGTGCCAGCAGTGAAGCGTACTCGACAGAATACACCTTC	CASSEAYSTEYTF	NA	TRBV2	NA	TRBJ1-2
TGTGCCACGACTAAGTCCGGGACAGGGGGGTTGAATGAGCAGTTCTTC	CATTKSGTGGLNEQFF	NA	TRBV18	TRBD1	TRBJ2-1
TGTGCCAGCAGCGTAGATAGCAGGGGCTATGGCTACACCTTC	CASSVDSRGYGYTF	NA	TRBV9	NA	TRBJ1-2
TGCGCCAGCAGCTTGGGGACAGGCAGCTCCTACGAGCAGTACTTC	CASSLGTGSSYEQYF	NA	TRBV5-1	TRBD1	TRBJ2-7
TGTGCCAGCAGTGGGACAGGGGGTCGTTCACCCCTCCACTTT	CASSGTGGRSPLHF	NA	TRBV2	TRBD1	TRBJ1-6
TGCGCCAGCAGCCCTCCTTCAGACACCATATATTTT	CASSPPSDTIYF	NA	TRBV5-1	NA	TRBJ1-3
TGCGCCAGCAGCCAAGAGAATGGGTATGGCTACACCTTC	CASSQENGYGYTF	NA	TRBV4-1	NA	TRBJ1-2
TGTGCCAGCAGCTTAGGGACTAGCGGGACCACCCAGGCGCAGTATTTT	CASSLGTSGTTQAQYF	NA	TRBV7-9	TRBD2	TRBJ2-3
TGTGCCAGCAGCTTGGTCCGGAATCTAAGGCAGTACTTC	CASSLVRNLRQYF	NA	TRBV5-5	NA	TRBJ2-7
TGTGCCAGCAGGACCCAGGGGAGGTATGGCTACACCTTC	CASRTQGRYGYTF	NA	TRBV28	NA	TRBJ1-2
TGTGCCAGTAGTAGACAGGTTTACAATGAGCAGTTCTTC	CASSRQVYNEQFF	few	TRBV19	NA	TRBJ2-1
TGCGCCAGCAGCTTAGGACAGACTAATGAAAAACTGTTTTTT	CASSLGQTNEKLFF	NA	TRBV5-1	NA	TRBJ1-4
TGTGCCAGCAGCTTAAACAGTAACACTGAAGCTTTCTTT	CASSLNSNTEAFF	NA	TRBV7-3	NA	TRBJ1-1
TGCGCCAGCAGCTTAGGGACAGGGGATTATGGCTACACCTTC	CASSLGTGDYGYTF	once	TRBV5-1	TRBD1	TRBJ1-2
TGTGCCAGCAGTTTATCGTGGCAGGGGATCAAAAATGAGCAGTTCTTC	CASSLSWQGIKNEQFF	NA	TRBV27	NA	TRBJ2-1
TGCGCCAGCAGCGCCCGGACTAGCGGGGGGAAGACCGGGGAGCTGTTTTTT	CASSARTSGGKTGELFF	NA	TRBV4-1	TRBD2	TRBJ2-2
TGTGCCAGCTCACTAGAGGGGACAGGGAAAAAACCCCAGCATTTT	CASSLEGTGKKPQHF	NA	TRBV18	TRBD1	TRBJ1-5
TGCGCCAGCAGCCAAGACTCGTATGGCTACACCTTC	CASSQDSYGYTF	NA	TRBV5-1	NA	TRBJ1-2
TGTGCCAGCAGTCTTCGGACCGTCTCTGGGGAAAAACTGTTTTTT	CASSLRTVSGEKLFF	NA	TRBV28	NA	TRBJ1-4
TGCGCCAGCAGCTTCCAACCGGGTACGTCCTACGAGCAGTACTTC	CASSFQPGTSYEQYF	NA	TRBV5-1	NA	TRBJ2-7
TGTGCCATCGGCCGGGACGGATCCTACGAGCAGTACTTC	CAIGRDGSYEQYF	NA	TRBV5-7	NA	TRBJ2-7
TGTGCCAGCAGTTTAAGGGCCAAACCTTCCTACAATGAGCAGTTCTTC	CASSLRAKPSYNEQFF	few	TRBV28	NA	TRBJ2-1
TGTGCCAGTAGTATGGTAGGGAACAGGGCCCCCAACTATGGCTACACCTTC	CASSMVGNRAPNYGYTF	NA	TRBV19	NA	TRBJ1-2
TGTGCCAGCAGCCCCGGACAGGGTGAACAGCCCCAGCATTTT	CASSPGQGEQPQHF	NA	TRBV7-9	TRBD1	TRBJ1-5
TGCGCCAGCAGCTCCCAAGGGACAGGGACCAATGAGCAGTTCTTC	CASSSQGTGTNEQFF	NA	TRBV5-1	TRBD1	TRBJ2-1
TGCGCCAGCAGTGAGTCCGACGGGACTCTATACAATGAGCAGTTCTTC	CASSESDGTLYNEQFF	NA	TRBV10-1	NA	TRBJ2-1
TGCGCCAGCAGCGACGGAGCAGGGAATCAGCCCCAGCATTTT	CASSDGAGNQPQHF	NA	TRBV5-1	NA	TRBJ1-5
TGTGCCAGCAGCTTAGGGACAGGGATTGGACAGCCCCAGCATTTT	CASSLGTGIGQPQHF	once	TRBV7-9	TRBD1	TRBJ1-5
TGTGCCAGCAGTGAAGGGGTCTCTTATAACTATGGCTACACCTTC	CASSEGVSYNYGYTF	NA	TRBV6-1	NA	TRBJ1-2
TGTGCCAGCAGCTTGGACTCCCGGGACAGGCTTAATGAAAAACTGTTTTTT	CASSLDSRDRLNEKLFF	NA	TRBV5-5	TRBD1	TRBJ1-4
TGCGCCAGCAGCGTCTCTCGGGGAGGCACTGAAGCTTTCTTT	CASSVSRGGTEAFF	NA	TRBV5-1	NA	TRBJ1-1
TGTGCCAGCAGTACCGGACAGGGGCCTATCTACGAGCAGTACTTC	CASSTGQGPIYEQYF	NA	TRBV6-5	TRBD1	TRBJ2-7
TGTGCCAGTAGTATGTTCGGCAGGATGGATTCACCCCTCCACTTT	CASSMFGRMDSPLHF	once	TRBV19	NA	TRBJ1-6
TGTGCCAGCAGCCCCCGGGGGGGGAGTGAGTTCTTC	CASSPRGGSEFF	NA	TRBV11-2	TRBD2	TRBJ2-1
TGTGCCAGCAGTACCGGGGGTTACGAGCAGTACTTC	CASSTGGYEQYF	NA	TRBV6-5	NA	TRBJ2-7
TGTGCCAGCAGCCAATCCGGCGGCCCGGTGGAGCCCCAGCATTTT	CASSQSGGPVEPQHF	NA	TRBV16	NA	TRBJ1-5
TGTGCCAGCAGTTTAAACCTGGTGCCCTACGAGCAGTACTTC	CASSLNLVPYEQYF	NA	TRBV28	NA	TRBJ2-7
TGTGCCAGCAGTGAAGTTTCTAACTATGGCTACACCTTC	CASSEVSNYGYTF	NA	TRBV25-1	NA	TRBJ1-2
TGTGCCAGCAGTTTGCAGCAGGGAGCTAACTATGGCTACACCTTC	CASSLQQGANYGYTF	NA	TRBV11-2	NA	TRBJ1-2
TGTGCCAGCCGTCGGGACTTTAACTCTGGAAACACCATATATTTT	CASRRDFNSGNTIYF	NA	TRBV2	NA	TRBJ1-3
TGCAGCGCCGGGACGGAGAACACTGAAGCTTTCTTT	CSAGTENTEAFF	NA	TRBV29-1	NA	TRBJ1-1
TGCAGCGTTGACCTTCGGTCCGAGCAGTACTTC	CSVDLRSEQYF	NA	TRBV29-1	NA	TRBJ2-7
TGTGCCAGCAGGGCCGGGGGCGAGACCCAGTACTTC	CASRAGGETQYF	NA	TRBV7-9	NA	TRBJ2-5
TGTGCCAGCAGGACCCATTATAGTCCCAATTCACCCCTCCACTTT	CASRTHYSPNSPLHF	NA	TRBV14	NA	TRBJ1-6
TGTGCCAGCAGCTTAGGGGCGGTCGGGGAGCTGTTTTTT	CASSLGAVGELFF	once	TRBV7-3	NA	TRBJ2-2
TGCGCCAGCAGCCAATCAGGACAGCGAGACTCTGGGGCCAACGTCCTGACTTTC	CASSQSGQRDSGANVLTF	NA	TRBV4-3	NA	TRBJ2-6
TGCGCCAGCAGCTTGGCGCCAGGGGGCGCCGAGCAGTACTTC	CASSLAPGGAEQYF	NA	TRBV5-1	TRBD1	TRBJ2-7
TGCGCCAGCAGCTCCACGGGAACCTCCTACAATGAGCAGTTCTTC	CASSSTGTSYNEQFF	NA	TRBV5-1	NA	TRBJ2-1
TGTGCCAGCAGTTCGTTTTACGGTGAGGAGGGCTACACCTTC	CASSSFYGEEGYTF	NA	TRBV27	NA	TRBJ1-2
TGCGCCAGCAGCCAATGGGGACTACGGAGCAATCAGCCCCAGCATTTT	CASSQWGLRSNQPQHF	NA	TRBV4-1	NA	TRBJ1-5
TGTGCCAGCAGTGTCAGGGGTGGCTACGAGCAGTACTTC	CASSVRGGYEQYF	NA	TRBV2	NA	TRBJ2-7
TGTGCCAGCAGCTCCGGACAGGCCAGGAGCTATGGCTACACCTTC	CASSSGQARSYGYTF	NA	TRBV5-8	TRBD1	TRBJ1-2
TGTGCCAGCACCCGGGACAGGGGCAATCAGCCCCAGCATTTT	CASTRDRGNQPQHF	few	TRBV4-2	TRBD1	TRBJ1-5
TGTGCCAGCAGCTCCGCCGGGACCGCACTGAACACTGAAGCTTTCTTT	CASSSAGTALNTEAFF	NA	TRBV7-2	NA	TRBJ1-1